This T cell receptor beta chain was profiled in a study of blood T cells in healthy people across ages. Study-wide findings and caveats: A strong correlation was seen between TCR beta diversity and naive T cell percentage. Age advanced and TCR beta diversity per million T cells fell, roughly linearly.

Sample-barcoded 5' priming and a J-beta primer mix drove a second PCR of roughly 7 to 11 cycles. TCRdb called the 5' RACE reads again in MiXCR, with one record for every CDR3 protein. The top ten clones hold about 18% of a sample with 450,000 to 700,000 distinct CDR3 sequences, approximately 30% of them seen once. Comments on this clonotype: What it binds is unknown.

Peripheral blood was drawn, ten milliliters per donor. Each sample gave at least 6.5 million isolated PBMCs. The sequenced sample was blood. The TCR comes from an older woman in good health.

CDR3 residues: CASNRDRGSRVPDTQYF. The CDR3, as DNA: TGTGCCAGCAACCGGGACAGGGGCTCAAGAGTTCCAGATACGCAGTATTTT. The gene calls are TRBV27 and TRBJ2-3, with 10 bases identical to TRBD1. The CDR3 covers 17 residues. V lost 7 bases and J lost 4; bases outside the gene matches: 14. Germline CDR1 MNHEY, CDR2 SMNVEV (reference sequence).